The entry below gives a single TCR beta chain sequence along with its context. Original data processing: Amplified reference gene primers provided the basis for estimating nucleated cell counts. Here immunoSEQ multiplex PCR was the method, and the copy in TCRdb shows in-frame clones only, minus some. Clone size and V and J calls were adopted from that table, with D and trimming inferred from the DNA. The sample lists a few hundred thousand clones, just over 85% occurring once. This specimen comes from a study of blood T cell repertoires in COVID-19. CDR1 and CDR2 from the germline V gene are LGHNA and YNFKEQ. Trimming cost V 0 bases and J 0 bases, with 15 bases left between them. The CDR3 is made up of 18 amino acids.

The sample consisted of PBMCs or T cells enriched from blood (not recorded which). The receptor was derived from a woman under 30 who had recovered from COVID-19. The gene calls are TRBV4-2 and TRBJ1-5, with D possibly TRBD1 on 6 matching bases. DNA for the CDR3: TGTGCCAGCAGCCAAGACCAGGACAGCCTGTATAGCAATCAGCCCCAGCATTTT. This gives the protein CASSQDQDSLYSNQPQHF.